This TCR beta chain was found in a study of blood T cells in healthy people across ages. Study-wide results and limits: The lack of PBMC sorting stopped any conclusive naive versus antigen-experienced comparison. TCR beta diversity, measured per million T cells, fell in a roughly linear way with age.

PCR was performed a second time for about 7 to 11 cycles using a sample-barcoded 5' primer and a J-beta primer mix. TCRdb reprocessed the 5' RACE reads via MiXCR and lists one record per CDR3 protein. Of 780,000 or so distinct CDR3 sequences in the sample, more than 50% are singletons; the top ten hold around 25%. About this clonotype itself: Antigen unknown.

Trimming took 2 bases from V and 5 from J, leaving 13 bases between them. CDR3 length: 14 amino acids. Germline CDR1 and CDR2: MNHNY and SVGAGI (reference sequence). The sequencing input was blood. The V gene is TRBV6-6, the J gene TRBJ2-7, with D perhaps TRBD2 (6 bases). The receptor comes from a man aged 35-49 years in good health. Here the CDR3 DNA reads TGTGCCAGCAGTTACGGAGGGCTCGCCAACGAGCAGTACTTC. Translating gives CASSYGGLANEQYF.